The source of this T cell receptor (beta chain) is a study of CD8+CD57+ T cells in acquired aplastic anemia. This clonotype turned up a few times. CDR3 length: 14 residues. Between the trimmed V and J ends, which lost 5 bases and 0 bases, there was a span of 9 bases. Per the germline V gene, CDR1 is SGHAT and CDR2 is FQNNGV. The template used for profiling TCR beta VDJ and CDR3 was genomic DNA. From the reads, TCRdb called clonotypes with MiXCR, one entry per CDR3 protein. The profile shows 300,000 or so distinct CDR3 sequences, 50% to 70% of them singletons. The receptor was derived from a human donor with severe aplastic anemia or a healthy control (not recorded which). Sequencing was carried out using sorted CD4+, CD8+, or CD8+CD57+ T cells (not recorded which) from PBMCs. This sequence joins TRBV11-2 and TRBJ2-3; D is uncertain. The CDR3 here is CASSRTRSTDTQYF. The DNA of the CDR3 is TGTGCCAGCAGCCGTACTCGGAGCACAGATACGCAGTATTTT.